These 8 T cell receptor beta chains share one sample of origin, sequenced in a study of blood T cell repertoires in COVID-19. The repertoire was sequenced with immunoSEQ multiplex PCR; TCRdb's copy has only in-frame clones and lacks some. In the table there are about 180,000 clones, 86% of which are singletons. The specimen was peripheral blood. Source of these receptors: a man aged 50-60 years with active or convalescent COVID-19.

This chain uses TRBV9 with TRBJ1-4; 9 bases fit TRBD1. J gave up 9 bases and V 3 bases, and 9 bases lay outside the gene matches. This CDR3 comprises 15 residues. CDR1 and CDR2 from the germline V gene are SGDLS and YYNGEE. CDR3 loop: CASSGEGTGSQKLFF. As DNA, the CDR3 is TGTGCCAGCAGCGGGGAGGGGACAGGGTCTCAAAAACTGTTTTTT.

The chain has TRBV19 and TRBJ1-5, with a tentative D call TRBD1 (6 bases). The V gene's germline CDR1 is LNHDA and CDR2 SQIVND (reference sequence). Trimming pared 7 bases from V and 0 bases from J, leaving 16 bases between. The CDR3 is made up of 16 amino acids. The CDR3 loop reads CASKMGQVNSNQPQHF. CDR3 sequence (DNA): TGTGCCAGTAAAATGGGACAAGTCAATAGCAATCAGCCCCAGCATTTT. Looking up the rest from reference TRBV19 and TRBJ1-5 gives the full variable domain: DGGITQSPKYLFRKEGQNVTLSCEQNLNHDAMYWYRQDPGQGLRLIYYSQIVNDFQKGDIAEGYSVSREKKESFPLTVTSAQKNPTAFYLCASKMGQVNSNQPQHFGDGTRLSIL.

The chain uses TRBV5-1 and TRBJ2-5; D is perhaps TRBD2 (6 bases). Trimming left V 2 bases short and J 4 bases short, with 6 bases between. This CDR3 is 12 amino acids long. Germline V CDR1 and CDR2: SGHRS, YFSETQ. The CDR3 region has the DNA TGCGCCAGCAGCTTCGGGGGAGAGACCCAGTACTTC. It encodes CASSFGGETQYF.

The V gene is TRBV15, the J gene TRBJ1-5; D might be TRBD1 (6 bases). CDR3 length: 14 amino acids. Between the trimmed V and J ends, which lost 5 bases and 3 bases, there was a span of 11 bases. Germline CDR1 reads LNHNV; CDR2 reads YYDKDF (reference sequence). In nucleotides, the CDR3 is TGTGCCACCAGCGGCCGGGACAACAATCAGCCCCAGCATTTT. Protein product: CATSGRDNNQPQHF.

The CDR3 sequence is CASSAQVVEQYF. The CDR3 DNA reads as TGCGCCAGCAGTGCCCAGGTCGTAGAGCAGTACTTC. The chain uses TRBV10-1 and TRBJ2-7; D ambiguous. Germline V lookup: CDR1 WNHNN, CDR2 SYGVQD (reference sequence). V was cut by 4 bases and J by 7 bases, with 11 bases left in between. This CDR3 has 12 residues.

The rearrangement links TRBV7-9 to TRBJ2-1; D possibly corresponds to TRBD1 (6 bases). Germline loops: CDR1 SEHNR, CDR2 FQNEAQ (reference sequence). V was pared by 0 bases and J by 3 bases, with 6 bases between. The CDR3 totals 14 residues. CDR3: CASSLADSYNEQFF. The CDR3 bases are TGTGCCAGCAGCTTAGCGGACAGCTACAATGAGCAGTTCTTC. Full variable domain (outside the CDR3, taken from reference TRBV7-9 and TRBJ2-1): DTGVSQNPRHKITKRGQNVTFRCDPISEHNRLYWYRQTLGQGPEFLTYFQNEAQLEKSRLLSDRFSAERPKGSFSTLEIQRTEQGDSAMYLCASSLADSYNEQFFGPGTRLTVL.

The V call is TRBV6-6, the J call TRBJ2-7, with TRBD2 as a possible D gene (6 bases). Trimming shortened V by 2 bases and J by 3 bases, and 11 bases separated the two germline ends. Germline CDR1 reads MNHNY; CDR2 reads SVGAGI (reference sequence). The CDR3 is 14 residues long. The CDR3 bases are TGTGCCAGCAGTTACGGGGGGTCATTCTACGAGCAGTACTTC. It yields the protein CASSYGGSFYEQYF.

Worth noting for this clone: The junction departs from the called germline gene at one end, perhaps through a read error. V gene TRBV2 combines with J gene TRBJ2-7, with TRBD1 matching over 7 bases. The germline gives CDR1 SNHLY, CDR2 FYNNEI. The CDR3 consists of 12 residues. CDR3 nucleotide sequence: TGTACCAGCAGTATACAGGGGTCGGTGCAGTACTTC. Encoded protein: CTSSIQGSVQYF. Filled out from reference TRBV2 and TRBJ2-7, the complete variable domain reads EPEVTQTPSHQVTQMGQEVILRCVPISNHLYFYWYRQILGQKVEFLVSFYNNEISEKSEIFDDQFSVERPDGSNFTLKIRSTKLEDSAMYFCTSSIQGSVQYFGPGTRLTVT.